These 14 T cell receptor beta chains were all obtained from the same sample, sequenced in a study of patients and donors after allogeneic stem cell transplantation. Each CDR3 protein gets one entry after TCRdb re-called the RT-PCR reads with MiXCR. The sample carries fewer than 12,000 distinct CDR3 sequences, about 20% recorded once. The source material was blood, either unsorted or a sorted T cell fraction (not recorded which). The receptors were gathered from a human donor who was either an allogeneic HSCT recipient or a stem cell or donor lymphocyte infusion donor (not recorded which). It is not recorded whose cells these are; they may come from a transplant donor.

This clonotype was picked up many times. The chain couples TRBV6-1 to TRBJ1-1; D possibly corresponds to TRBD1 (5 bases). V gave up 4 bases and J gave up 5 bases, with 20 bases separating them. CDR3 length equals 16 residues. Germline V lookup: CDR1 MNHNS, CDR2 SASEGT. The CDR3 sequence: CASSAQSTVTRTEAFF. The CDR3 DNA is TGTGCCAGCAGTGCCCAATCGACAGTCACGAGGACTGAAGCTTTCTTT.

In this sample, this clonotype turned up many times. The J gene is TRBJ2-5, the V gene TRBV6-5, with a tentative D call TRBD1 (5 bases). CDR1 MNHEY and CDR2 SVGAGI come from the germline V gene. The V gene lost 5 bases and the J gene lost 4 bases, with 17 bases spanning the gap. The CDR3 has 15 amino acids. DNA of the CDR3: TGTGCCAGCAGTCCCGAAGGGCAGGGCACAGAGACCCAGTACTTC. It translates to CASSPEGQGTETQYF.

The chain has TRBV6-2 or TRBV6-3 and TRBJ1-5; TRBD1 matches 7 bases. CDR1 MNHEY and CDR2 SVGEGT come from the germline V gene. V shed 4 bases and J 3 bases; nucleotides not matched to a gene: 12. There are 17 residues in the CDR3. Here the CDR3 DNA reads TGTGCCAGCAGTTGGGAAACAGGGGAGCGTGACAATCAGCCCCAGCATTTT. Amino acid sequence: CASSWETGERDNQPQHF.

This clonotype came up many times. The rearrangement joins TRBV12-3 or TRBV12-4 to TRBJ1-2, with 8 bases fitting TRBD1. V was clipped by 6 bases and J by 5 bases; unmatched bases: 5. This CDR3 region has 13 residues. This CDR3 reads CASRRQGTYGYTF. DNA of the CDR3: TGTGCCAGCAGGAGACAGGGGACTTATGGCTACACCTTC.

This clonotype has a count of ten or more. The rearrangement joins TRBV10-3 to TRBJ1-5; no clear D gene. Per the germline V gene, CDR1 is ENHRY and CDR2 is SYGVKD. The V end lost 10 bases, the J end lost 0 bases, and 13 bases lay between the germline ends. This CDR3 region has 14 residues. Here the CDR3 DNA reads TGTGCCACAACACCCACGAATAGCAATCAGCCCCAGCATTTT. Amino acid sequence: CATTPTNSNQPQHF.

In its sample, this clonotype was seen many times. The genes are TRBV12-5 and TRBJ1-1, with TRBD1 identical over 9 bases. CDR3 length equals 15 residues. Germline V gives CDR1 LGHNT, CDR2 FRNRAP. Unmatched junction bases numbered 7, after V lost 4 bases and J lost 4 bases. CDR3 sequence reads: CASGSPQGAGTEAFF. CDR3 in DNA: TGTGCTAGTGGTTCGCCACAGGGGGCGGGCACTGAAGCTTTCTTT. Full variable domain (missing parts from reference TRBV12-5 and TRBJ1-1): DARVTQTPRHKVTEMGQEVTMRCQPILGHNTVFWYRQTMMQGLELLAYFRNRAPLDDSGMPKDRFSAEMPDATLATLKIQPSEPRDSAVYFCASGSPQGAGTEAFFGQGTRLTVV.

This clonotype has at least ten counts. This rearrangement joins TRBV5-1 to TRBJ1-4; possibly TRBD1 for D (6 bases). Per the germline V gene, CDR1 is SGHRS and CDR2 is YFSETQ. Trimming removed 3 bases from V and 8 bases from J, with 20 bases in between. The CDR3 runs 16 residues. The CDR3 DNA follows: TGCGCCAGCAGCTCCGAACCCGGGGGCCGAACAGAAAAACTGTTTTTT. Protein product: CASSSEPGGRTEKLFF.

This clonotype was counted ten times or more. The chain carries TRBV7-9 and TRBJ1-3; perhaps TRBD1 as D (5 bases). Germline loops: CDR1 SEHNR, CDR2 FQNEAQ (reference sequence). Trimming stripped 4 bases from V and 0 bases from J, with 13 bases between. The CDR3 sequence is 16 residues long. In nucleotides, the CDR3 is TGTGCCAGCAGCTCCGGGACTACGAGCTCTGGAAACACCATATATTTT. This translates into CASSSGTTSSGNTIYF.

This clonotype turned up a few times. The genes are TRBV3-1 and TRBJ2-2; tentatively, D is TRBD2 (6 bases). This CDR3 spans 15 amino acids. CDR1 and CDR2 (germline): LGHDT, YNNKEL (reference sequence). V lost 0 bases and J 7 bases, leaving 12 bases between the germline ends. For the CDR3, the DNA is TGTGCCAGCAGCCAAGATAATTGGAGGGGCGGGGAGCTGTTTTTT. Translated: CASSQDNWRGGELFF.

This clonotype was counted between two and nine times. The chain combines TRBV9 with TRBJ2-5, with D hard to call. V was shortened by 1 base and J by 1 base, with 11 bases between the two germline ends. The CDR3 has 15 residues. Germline V gene sequence: CDR1 SGDLS, CDR2 YYNGEE. CDR3 DNA sequence: TGTGCCAGCAGCGTAAACTCCGGCCTCCAAGAGACCCAGTACTTC. Translated: CASSVNSGLQETQYF.

The CDR3 coding sequence is TGTGCCAGCAGCGATTACTTGACAGGCTTCTCTGGAAACACCATATATTTT. It codes for CASSDYLTGFSGNTIYF. The chain has TRBV3-1 and TRBJ1-3; possible D gene TRBD1, 6 bases. V gave up 5 bases and J gave up 0 bases, with 17 bases separating them. This CDR3 is 17 amino acids long. CDR1 is LGHDT and CDR2 is YNNKEL in the germline V gene (reference sequence). Drawing the rest from reference TRBV3-1 and TRBJ1-3, the complete variable domain is DTAVSQTPKYLVTQMGNDKSIKCEQNLGHDTMYWYKQDSKKFLKIMFSYNNKELIINETVPNRFSPKSPDKAHLNLHINSLELGDSAVYFCASSDYLTGFSGNTIYFGEGSWLTVV.

J is TRBJ2-2 and V is TRBV7-9; weak D call: TRBD1 (6 bases). The germline V gene encodes CDR1 SEHNR and CDR2 FQNEAQ (reference sequence). The V and J ends lost 0 bases and 4 bases respectively, with 9 bases between them. This CDR3 is built from 15 residues. This CDR3 reads CASSLAGAVTGELFF. CDR3 bases: TGTGCCAGCAGCTTAGCGGGGGCCGTCACCGGGGAGCTGTTTTTT.

The J gene is TRBJ2-7, the V gene TRBV12-3 or TRBV12-4; D ambiguous. The CDR3 consists of 12 residues. Trimming cost V 2 bases and J 4 bases, with 6 bases left between them. CDR3 loop: CASSLMGYEQYF. The CDR3 DNA reads TGTGCCAGCAGTTTAATGGGGTACGAGCAGTACTTC.

This clonotype came up many times. V and J are TRBV12-3 or TRBV12-4 and TRBJ1-2; 8 nucleotides agree with TRBD1. V shed 7 bases, J shed 6 bases, and the junction held 4 bases outside the gene matches. The CDR3 has 12 residues. CDR3: CASTPDRDGYTF. The CDR3 DNA reads TGTGCCAGCACCCCGGACAGGGATGGCTACACCTTC.